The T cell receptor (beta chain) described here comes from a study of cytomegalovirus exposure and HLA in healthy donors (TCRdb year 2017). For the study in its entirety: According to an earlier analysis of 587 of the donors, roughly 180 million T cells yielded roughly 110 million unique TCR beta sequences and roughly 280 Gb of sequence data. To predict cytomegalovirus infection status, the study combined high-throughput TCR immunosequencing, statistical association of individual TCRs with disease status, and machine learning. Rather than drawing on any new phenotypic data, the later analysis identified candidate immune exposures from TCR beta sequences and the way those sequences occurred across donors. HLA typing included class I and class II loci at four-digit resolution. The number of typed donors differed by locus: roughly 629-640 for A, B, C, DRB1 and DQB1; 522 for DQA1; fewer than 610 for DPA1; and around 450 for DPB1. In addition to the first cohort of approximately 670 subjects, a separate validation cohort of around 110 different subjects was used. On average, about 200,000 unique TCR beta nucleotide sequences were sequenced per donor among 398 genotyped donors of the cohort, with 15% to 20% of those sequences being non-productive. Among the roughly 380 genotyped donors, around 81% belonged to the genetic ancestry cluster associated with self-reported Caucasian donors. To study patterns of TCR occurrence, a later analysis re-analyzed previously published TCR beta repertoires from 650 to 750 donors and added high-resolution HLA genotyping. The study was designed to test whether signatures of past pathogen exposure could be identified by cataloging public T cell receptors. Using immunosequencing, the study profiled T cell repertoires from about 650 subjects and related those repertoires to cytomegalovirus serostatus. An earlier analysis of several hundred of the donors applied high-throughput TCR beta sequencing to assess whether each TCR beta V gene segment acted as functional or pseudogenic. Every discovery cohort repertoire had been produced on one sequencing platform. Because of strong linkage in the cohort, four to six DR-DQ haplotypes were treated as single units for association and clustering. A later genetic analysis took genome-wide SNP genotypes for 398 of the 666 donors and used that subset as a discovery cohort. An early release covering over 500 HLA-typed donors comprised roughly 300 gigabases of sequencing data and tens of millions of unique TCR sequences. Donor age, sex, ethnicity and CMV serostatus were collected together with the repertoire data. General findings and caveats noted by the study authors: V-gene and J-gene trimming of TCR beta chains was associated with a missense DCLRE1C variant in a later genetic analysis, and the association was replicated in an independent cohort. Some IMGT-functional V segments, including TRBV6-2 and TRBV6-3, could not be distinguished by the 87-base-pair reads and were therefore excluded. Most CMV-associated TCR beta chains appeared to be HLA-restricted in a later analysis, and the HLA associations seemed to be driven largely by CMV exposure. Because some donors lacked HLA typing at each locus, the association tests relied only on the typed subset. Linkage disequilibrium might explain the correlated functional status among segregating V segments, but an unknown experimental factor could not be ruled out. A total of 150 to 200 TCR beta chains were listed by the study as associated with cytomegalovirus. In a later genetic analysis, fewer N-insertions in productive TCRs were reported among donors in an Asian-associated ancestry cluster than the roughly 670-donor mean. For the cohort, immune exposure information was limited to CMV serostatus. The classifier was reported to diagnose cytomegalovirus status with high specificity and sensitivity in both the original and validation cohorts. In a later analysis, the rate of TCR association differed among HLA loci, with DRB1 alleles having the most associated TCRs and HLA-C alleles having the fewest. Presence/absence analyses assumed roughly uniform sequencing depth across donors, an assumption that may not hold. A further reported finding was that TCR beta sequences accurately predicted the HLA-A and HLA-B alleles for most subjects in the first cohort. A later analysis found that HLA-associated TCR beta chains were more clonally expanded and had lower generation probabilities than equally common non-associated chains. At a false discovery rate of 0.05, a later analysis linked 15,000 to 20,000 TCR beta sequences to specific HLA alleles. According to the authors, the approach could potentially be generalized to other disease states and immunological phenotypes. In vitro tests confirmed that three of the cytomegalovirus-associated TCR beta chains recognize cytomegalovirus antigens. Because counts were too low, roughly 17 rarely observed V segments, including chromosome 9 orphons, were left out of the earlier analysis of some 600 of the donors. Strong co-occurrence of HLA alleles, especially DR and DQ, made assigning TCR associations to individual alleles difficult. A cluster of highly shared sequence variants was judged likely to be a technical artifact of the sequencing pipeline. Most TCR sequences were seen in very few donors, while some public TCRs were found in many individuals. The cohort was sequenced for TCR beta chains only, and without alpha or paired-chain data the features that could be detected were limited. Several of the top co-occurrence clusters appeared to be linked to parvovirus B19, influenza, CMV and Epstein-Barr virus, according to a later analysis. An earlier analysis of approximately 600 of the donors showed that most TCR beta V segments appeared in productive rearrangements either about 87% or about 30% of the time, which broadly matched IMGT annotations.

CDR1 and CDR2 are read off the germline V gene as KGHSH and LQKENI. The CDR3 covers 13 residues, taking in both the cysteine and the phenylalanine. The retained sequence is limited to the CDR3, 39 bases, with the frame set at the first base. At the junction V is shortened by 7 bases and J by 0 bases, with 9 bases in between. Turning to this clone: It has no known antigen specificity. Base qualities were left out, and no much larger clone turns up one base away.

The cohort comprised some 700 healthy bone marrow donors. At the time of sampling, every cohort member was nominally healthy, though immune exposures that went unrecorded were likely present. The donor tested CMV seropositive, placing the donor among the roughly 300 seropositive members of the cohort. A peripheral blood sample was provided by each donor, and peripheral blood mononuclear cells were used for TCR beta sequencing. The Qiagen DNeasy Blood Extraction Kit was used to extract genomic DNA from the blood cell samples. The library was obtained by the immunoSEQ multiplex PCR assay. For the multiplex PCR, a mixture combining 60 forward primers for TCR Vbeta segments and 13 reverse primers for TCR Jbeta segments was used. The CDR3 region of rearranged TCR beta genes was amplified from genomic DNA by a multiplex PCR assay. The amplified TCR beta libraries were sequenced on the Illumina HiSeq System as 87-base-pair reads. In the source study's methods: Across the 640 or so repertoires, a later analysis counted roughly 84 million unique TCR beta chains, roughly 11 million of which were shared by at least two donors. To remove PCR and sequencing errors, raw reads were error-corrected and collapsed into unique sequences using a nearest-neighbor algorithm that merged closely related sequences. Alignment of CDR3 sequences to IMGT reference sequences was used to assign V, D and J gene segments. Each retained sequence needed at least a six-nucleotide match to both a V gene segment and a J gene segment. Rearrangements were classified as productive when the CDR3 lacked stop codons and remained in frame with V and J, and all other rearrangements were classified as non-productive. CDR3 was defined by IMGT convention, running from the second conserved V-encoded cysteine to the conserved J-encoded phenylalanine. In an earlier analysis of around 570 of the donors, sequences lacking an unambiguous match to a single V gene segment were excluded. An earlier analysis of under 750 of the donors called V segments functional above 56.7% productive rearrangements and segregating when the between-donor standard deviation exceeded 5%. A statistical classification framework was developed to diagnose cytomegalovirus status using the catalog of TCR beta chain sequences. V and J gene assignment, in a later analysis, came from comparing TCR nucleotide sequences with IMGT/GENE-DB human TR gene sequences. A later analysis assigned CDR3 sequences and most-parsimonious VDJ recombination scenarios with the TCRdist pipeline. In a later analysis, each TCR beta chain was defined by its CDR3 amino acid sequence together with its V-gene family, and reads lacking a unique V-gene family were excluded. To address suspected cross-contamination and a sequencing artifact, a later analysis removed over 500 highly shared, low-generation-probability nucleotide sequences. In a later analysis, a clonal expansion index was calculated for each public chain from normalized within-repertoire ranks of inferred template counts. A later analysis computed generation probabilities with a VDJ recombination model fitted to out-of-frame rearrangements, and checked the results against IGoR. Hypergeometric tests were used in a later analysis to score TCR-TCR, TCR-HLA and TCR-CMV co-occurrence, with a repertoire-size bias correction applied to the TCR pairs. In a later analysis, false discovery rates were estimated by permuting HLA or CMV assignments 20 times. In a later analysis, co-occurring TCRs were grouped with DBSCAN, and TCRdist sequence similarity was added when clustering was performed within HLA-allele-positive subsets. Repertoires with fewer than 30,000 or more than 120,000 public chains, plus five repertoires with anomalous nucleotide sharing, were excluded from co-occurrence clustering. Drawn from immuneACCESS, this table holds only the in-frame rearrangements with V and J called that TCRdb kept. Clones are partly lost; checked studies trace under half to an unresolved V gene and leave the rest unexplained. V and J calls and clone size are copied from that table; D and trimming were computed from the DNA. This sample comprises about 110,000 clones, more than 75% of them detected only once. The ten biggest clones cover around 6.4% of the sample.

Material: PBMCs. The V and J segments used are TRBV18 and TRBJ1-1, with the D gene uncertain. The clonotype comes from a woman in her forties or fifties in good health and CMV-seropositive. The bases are TGTGCCAGCTTTCGGGGATTGAACACTGAAGCTTTCTTT. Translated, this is CASFRGLNTEAFF.